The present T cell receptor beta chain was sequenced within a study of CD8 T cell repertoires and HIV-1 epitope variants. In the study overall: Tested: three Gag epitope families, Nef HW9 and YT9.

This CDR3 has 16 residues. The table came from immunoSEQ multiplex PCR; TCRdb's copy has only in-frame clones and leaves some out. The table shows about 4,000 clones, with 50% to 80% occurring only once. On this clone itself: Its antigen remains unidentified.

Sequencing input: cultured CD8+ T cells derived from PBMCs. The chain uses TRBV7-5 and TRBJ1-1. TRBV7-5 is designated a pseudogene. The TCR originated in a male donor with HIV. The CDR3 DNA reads TGTGTCAGAAGCTTACAAGCCCGATCTATGAACACTGAAGCTTTCTTT. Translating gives CVRSLQARSMNTEAFF.